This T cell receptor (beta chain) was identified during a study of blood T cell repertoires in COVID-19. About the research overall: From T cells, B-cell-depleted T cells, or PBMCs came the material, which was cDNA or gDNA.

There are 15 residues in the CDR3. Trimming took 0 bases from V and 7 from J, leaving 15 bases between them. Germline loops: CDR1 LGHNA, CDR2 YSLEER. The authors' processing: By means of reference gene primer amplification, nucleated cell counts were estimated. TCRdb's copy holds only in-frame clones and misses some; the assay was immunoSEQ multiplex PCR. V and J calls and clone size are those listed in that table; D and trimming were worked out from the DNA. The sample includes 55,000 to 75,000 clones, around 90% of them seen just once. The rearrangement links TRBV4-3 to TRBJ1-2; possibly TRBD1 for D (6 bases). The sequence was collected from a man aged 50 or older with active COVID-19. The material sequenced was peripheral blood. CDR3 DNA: TGCGCCAGCAGCCAAGATCTCTGGGGGCTCGCTGGCTACACCTTC. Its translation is CASSQDLWGLAGYTF.